This T cell receptor beta chain was sequenced for a study of prognosis after radiotherapy for stage I lung cancer. Study-level information: Fourteen of the patients were found to have newly diagnosed primary stage I lung tumors, and about 5 were living with oligometastatic NSCLC after surgical resection of the primary tumor. Study-level points and caveats: Post-therapy Shannon entropy was lower in patients developing distant metastases following stereotactic body radiation therapy.

Genomic DNA yielded TCR beta CDR3, amplified by two-round multiplex PCR. The authors ran first-round PCR with primers specific to each TRBV and TRBJ gene. A single record per CDR3 protein comes from TCRdb applying MiXCR to the multiplex PCR reads. The sample yields some 36,000 distinct CDR3 sequences, roughly a quarter seen once. This clonotype was picked up a small number of times. The antigen remains undetermined. CDR1 and CDR2 from the germline V gene are LGHNA and YNFKEQ. V gave up 1 base and J gave up 6 bases, with 16 bases separating them. The CDR3 is 16 residues long. The specimen comprised PBMCs, sampled before or after stereotactic body radiation therapy (not recorded which). The chain uses TRBV4-2 and TRBJ2-1, with a weak D call TRBD2 (6 bases). This clonotype was sampled from a donor over 45 with non-small cell lung cancer. The chain's CDR3 is CASSQVTRGMGNEQFF. The CDR3 nucleotides read TGTGCCAGCAGCCAAGTTACGCGGGGAATGGGCAATGAGCAGTTCTTC.